Below, one T cell receptor beta chain is given with its context. Stated time point: pretreatment peripheral blood. Locally advanced or metastatic urothelial carcinoma affected the patients. Each patient contributed between 1 and 8 total time points of blood mononuclear cells, pretreatment and during treatment. The data belong to a study of PD-L1 blockade in urothelial cancer. The assay was immunoSEQ multiplex PCR, and TCRdb's table has in-frame clones only and misses some. The sample records 70,000 to 80,000 clones, about 85% being singletons. J gave up 6 bases and V 5 bases, and 5 bases lay outside the gene matches. The CDR3 consists of 14 residues. CDR1 is SQVTM, CDR2 ANQGSEA, per germline.

The sequencing here drew on PBMCs, taken around atezolizumab (anti-PD-L1) treatment. V and J are TRBV29-1 and TRBJ2-2, with 11 bases that match TRBD1. This clonotype was obtained from a man aged 35-49 years with urothelial cancer. CDR3 sequence (DNA): TGCAGCGTTAGGACAGGGGGCAGCGCCGGGGAGCTGTTTTTT. It codes for CSVRTGGSAGELFF.